This TCR beta chain originates from a study of CD8+ T cells in alopecia areata. Study-wide background: It was oral tofacitinib, at 5 to 10 mg twice daily, that treated patients received.

RNA, once extracted, was reverse transcribed into cDNA for use as the sequencing template. Data came from immunoSEQ multiplex PCR; TCRdb stores just in-frame clones and leaves some out. The repertoire consists of roughly 250,000 clones, with 65% to 70% occurring once and the leading ten covering under 1.5%. The investigators collected lesional scalp punch biopsies and peripheral blood from alopecia areata patients. Both CD4+ and CD8+ T cells were separated by sorting PBMCs. Remarks on this clone: Antigen: not known.

Trimming cost V 5 bases and J 7 bases, with 14 bases left between them. This CDR3 is 13 amino acids long. Looked up from germline, CDR1 is KGHSH and CDR2 is LQKENI. Study observations and caveats: It was lesional scalp, especially alopecia totalis/universalis, that showed higher clonality than normal scalp.

J is TRBJ1-2 and V is TRBV18, with D maybe TRBD1 (5 bases). The starting material was CD4+ T cells sorted from blood, obtained at week 0. The origin of this receptor is a human donor with alopecia areata. CDR3 DNA: TGTGCCAGCTCATCAGGTGGGGGTCTTGGCTACACCTTC. Translation: CASSSGGGLGYTF.